This T cell receptor (beta chain) was documented in a study of technical replicates of blood from several donors. V lost 5 bases to trimming and J lost 3 bases, with 13 bases between them. This CDR3 has 14 residues. Per the germline V gene, CDR1 is MNHEY and CDR2 is SMNVEV (reference sequence). TCRdb keeps only in-frame clones here, not all; method: immunoSEQ multiplex PCR. The sample has some 87,000 clones; approximately 97% are singletons. V and J are TRBV27 and TRBJ1-2; no clear D gene. The sequence came from a human donor in good health. Material for sequencing was T cells isolated from PBMCs. The CDR3 DNA reads as TGTGCCAGCAGTCCCCTGGGAGGATACTATGGCTACACCTTC. This translates into CASSPLGGYYGYTF.